These 21 T cell receptor beta chains came from one sample sequenced in a study of T cell repertoires in cytomegalovirus infection. Each CDR3 protein is one row after TCRdb ran MiXCR on the reads. The sample contains 250,000 to 400,000 distinct CDR3 sequences, roughly 25% of which appear only once. Antigen specificity for these receptors is unknown. The sequences come from cultured PBMCs, collected from culture after CMV antigen stimulation. These receptors originate from a human donor in good health (CMV status not recorded). Some clones in this sample may be carry-over from other donors' samples.

V and J are TRBV25-1 and TRBJ2-5; possible D gene TRBD1, 6 bases. This CDR3 comprises 16 residues. Germline-derived CDR1 and CDR2 are MGHDK and SYGVNS. Trimming left V 3 bases short and J 1 base short, with 15 bases between. Written as DNA, the CDR3 is TGTGCCAGCAGTGATTTCAGGGGACGGATCCAAGAGACCCAGTACTTC. Protein: CASSDFRGRIQETQYF.

V is TRBV18 and J is TRBJ2-7; 8 bases fit TRBD1. V shed 3 bases and J 2 bases; nucleotides not matched to a gene: 6. This CDR3 is 15 amino acids long. The V gene's germline CDR1 is KGHSH and CDR2 LQKENI. This CDR3 is CASSPPSRGPYEQYF. CDR3 nucleotide sequence: TGTGCCAGCTCACCGCCGAGCAGGGGGCCCTACGAGCAGTACTTC. The full variable domain, with the rest looked up from reference TRBV18 and TRBJ2-7, is NAGVMQNPRHLVRRRGQEARLRCSPMKGHSHVYWYRQLPEEGLKFMVYLQKENIIDESGMPKERFSAEFPKEGPSILRIQQVVRGDSAAYFCASSPPSRGPYEQYFGPGTRLTVT.

Note on this clonotype: A read error may account for a junction end that differs from germline. This sequence joins TRBV7-2 and TRBJ2-5, with D possibly being TRBD1 or TRBD2 (7 bases each). Germline CDR1 is SGHTA and CDR2 is FQGNSA. This CDR3 contains 15 residues. The CDR3 DNA reads as TGTGCCAGCAGCCCAGGGGGGCGGGGGTGGGAGACACAGTACTTC. The encoded protein is CASSPGGRGWETQYF.

V and J are TRBV11-1 and TRBJ2-3; a weak D match, TRBD1 (6 bases). CDR3 length equals 15 residues. Germline V gene data show CDR1 as SGHAT and CDR2 as FQDESV (reference sequence). V lost 3 bases, J lost 4 bases, and 14 bases lay in between. The CDR3 DNA is TGTGCCAGCAGCTTCAACCCAGGGGCTGCAGATACGCAGTATTTT. As protein: CASSFNPGAADTQYF.

The table lists this clonotype with a few counts. The rearrangement uses TRBV20-1 and TRBJ1-6; the D gene is possibly TRBD1 (5 bases). Germline CDR1 is DFQATT and CDR2 is SNEGSKA (reference sequence). Trimming removed 3 bases at V and 7 bases at J, with 16 bases between. This CDR3 has 15 amino acids. The CDR3 reads CSASDGTPLNSPLHF. CDR3 DNA: TGCAGTGCTAGCGATGGGACCCCCTTGAATTCACCCCTCCACTTT.

The rearrangement uses TRBV6-2 or TRBV6-3 and TRBJ2-7, with D possibly being TRBD2 (6 bases). V was shortened by 2 bases and J by 3 bases, with 8 bases between the two germline ends. The CDR3 has 13 residues. CDR1 is MNHEY, CDR2 SVGEGT, per germline. The CDR3 sequence is CASSYEEGYEQYV. CDR3 coding DNA: TGTGCCAGCAGTTACGAGGAGGGCTACGAGCAGTACGTC.

The chain is built from TRBV2 and TRBJ2-5; D not certain. This CDR3 spans 14 amino acids. Trimming took off 5 bases at V and 2 bases at J, with 12 bases between the two ends. Germline CDR1 and CDR2: SNHLY and FYNNEI. DNA for the CDR3: TGTGCCAGCAGTCCCGGCCCACAGCAAGAGACCCAGTACTTC. This sequence encodes CASSPGPQQETQYF.

This clonotype was seen many times. J is TRBJ1-4 and V is TRBV5-4; 8 positions agree with TRBD1. With V trimmed by 3 bases and J by 3 bases, 1 base remained unmatched. The CDR3 covers 14 residues. Germline CDR1 and CDR2: SGHNT and YYREEE (reference sequence). CDR3 protein: CASSWGQANEKLFF. The DNA for the CDR3 is TGTGCCAGCAGCTGGGGACAGGCTAATGAAAAACTGTTTTTT.

The rearrangement uses TRBV12-3 or TRBV12-4 and TRBJ2-2; no firm D call. Trimming pared 1 base from V and 2 bases from J, leaving 11 bases between. The length of the CDR3 is 16 residues. In nucleotides, the CDR3 is TGTGCCAGCAGTTTAGGTCGACACAGTAACACCGGGGAGCTGTTTTTT. Its translation: CASSLGRHSNTGELFF.

In this sample, this clonotype turned up a few times. This chain links TRBV6-2 or TRBV6-3 with TRBJ2-3, with 7 bases lining up with TRBD2. This CDR3 spans 18 amino acids. Germline trimming cut 0 bases from V and 4 bases from J; bases unmatched to any gene: 13. CDR1 is MNHEY, CDR2 SVGEGT, per germline. The CDR3 is CASSYSTASVAGADTQYF. The CDR3 DNA reads as TGTGCCAGCAGTTACTCGACCGCTAGCGTCGCGGGGGCAGATACGCAGTATTTT.

This clonotype was counted at least ten times. The V and J genes are TRBV7-2 and TRBJ1-1; 7 positions match TRBD1. The CDR3 is made up of 13 amino acids. Trimming cost V 3 bases and J 3 bases; bases outside gene matches: 1. Germline loops: CDR1 SGHTA, CDR2 FQGNSA. CDR3 residues: CASSFQGDTEAFF. The CDR3 DNA is TGTGCCAGCAGCTTTCAGGGGGACACTGAAGCTTTCTTT.

The chain combines TRBV6-7 with TRBJ1-4; possible D gene TRBD1, 5 bases. TRBV6-7 is an ORF, and what it does is uncertain. With 4 bases removed from V and 6 bases from J, the gap between germline ends came to 12 bases. The CDR3 spans 14 residues. The CDR3: CASSSGEGDEKLFF. DNA for the CDR3: TGTGCCAGCAGTTCGGGAGAAGGGGATGAAAAACTGTTTTTT.

This clonotype was observed many times. The chain carries TRBV4-3 and TRBJ2-6; 8 bases line up with TRBD1. The germline gives CDR1 LGHNA, CDR2 YSLEER. This CDR3 contains 16 residues. V shed 3 bases and J 0 bases; nucleotides not matched to a gene: 1. CDR3 DNA: TGCGCCAGCAGCCATGGACAGGGCTCTGGGGCCAACGTCCTGACTTTC. Its protein product is CASSHGQGSGANVLTF.

The sample holds a few counts of this clonotype. The CDR3 bases are TGTGCCAGCACCTCCGAGAGGTTCTCCTATAATTCACCCCTCCACTTT. Translating gives CASTSERFSYNSPLHF. This sequence joins TRBV28 and TRBJ1-6; D call uncertain. The germline CDR1 and CDR2 sequences are MDHEN and SYDVKM. The CDR3 is 16 amino acids. V lost 7 bases to trimming and J lost 0 bases, with 13 bases between them.

This clonotype was seen a handful of times. The gene calls are TRBV5-1 and TRBJ1-5; 7 bases fit TRBD1. Trimming at V came to 4 bases and at J to 5 bases, leaving 9 bases not matched to a gene. CDR1 is SGHRS, CDR2 YFSETQ, per germline. CDR3 length: 15 amino acids. CDR3 DNA sequence: TGCGCCAGCAGCCTACAGGGGAAGGGGGATCAGCCCCAGCATTTT. Encoded protein: CASSLQGKGDQPQHF.

In its sample, this clonotype was seen a few times. J is TRBJ2-1 and V is TRBV28, with D tentatively TRBD1 or TRBD2 (5 bases each). V was clipped by 5 bases and J by 1 base, with 15 bases between them. The CDR3 totals 16 residues. Germline CDR1 and CDR2: MDHEN and SYDVKM. The CDR3 DNA reads TGTGCCAGCAGTACCAGAGGGGTTACTTCCTACAATGAGCAGTTCTTC. Protein sequence: CASSTRGVTSYNEQFF.

This clonotype was counted a few times. The CDR3 DNA reads TGTGCCAGCAGCTTAAAGGAGACAGGGACGTACGAGCAGTACGTC. Residues: CASSLKETGTYEQYV. This rearrangement joins TRBV7-9 to TRBJ2-7, with 7 bases that match TRBD1. Germline assignment: CDR1 SEHNR and CDR2 FQNEAQ (reference sequence). The CDR3 has 15 amino acids. Trimming cost V 2 bases and J 4 bases; bases outside gene matches: 8.

This clonotype was found many times. This chain joins TRBV7-2 and TRBJ2-5, with TRBD1 matching 8 bases. Looked up from germline, CDR1 is SGHTA and CDR2 is FQGNSA. The CDR3 loop spans 14 amino acids. The V gene end was trimmed by 5 bases and the J gene end by 4 bases; junction bases not matched to a gene: 6. The CDR3 here is CASSLQGARETQYF. The CDR3 DNA follows: TGTGCCAGCAGCCTTCAGGGGGCGCGAGAGACCCAGTACTTC.

This chain links TRBV28 with TRBJ2-7; maybe TRBD1 (5 bases). Trimming shortened V by 1 base and J by 2 bases, and 18 bases separated the two germline ends. The CDR3 has 17 residues. Looked up from germline, CDR1 is MDHEN and CDR2 is SYDVKM. The CDR3 region has the DNA TGTGCCAGCAGTTTATTGAGTGATCGGGCAGGGCCCTACGAGCAGTACTTC. This gives the protein CASSLLSDRAGPYEQYF.

V usage is TRBV2 and J usage is TRBJ1-2; D ambiguous. The CDR3 totals 13 residues. In germline, CDR1 is SNHLY, CDR2 FYNNEI. V dropped 6 bases and J dropped 2 bases, with 10 bases sitting between them. This CDR3 reads CASSEQTNYGYTF. DNA of the CDR3: TGTGCCAGCAGCGAGCAGACGAACTATGGCTACACCTTC. Drawing the rest from reference TRBV2 and TRBJ1-2, the complete variable domain is EPEVTQTPSHQVTQMGQEVILRCVPISNHLYFYWYRQILGQKVEFLVSFYNNEISEKSEIFDDQFSVERPDGSNFTLKIRSTKLEDSAMYFCASSEQTNYGYTFGSGTRLTVV.

The table lists this clonotype with a few counts. Just one base apart from a much larger clone, this may be a read error. CDR3 sequence: CASSYGRAYGYTF. Written as DNA, the CDR3 is TGTGCCAGCAGTTACGGCAGGGCGTATGGCTACACCTTC. The rearrangement joins TRBV28 to TRBJ1-2, with D possibly matching TRBD1 (5 bases). CDR1 and CDR2 from the germline V gene are MDHEN and SYDVKM. The ends were cut back, 4 bases at V and 5 bases at J, with 11 bases in the middle. The CDR3 has 13 residues.